Here is one T cell receptor beta chain with its context. The CDR3 has 15 residues. V lost 0 bases and J lost 1; bases outside the gene matches: 1. The germline V gene has CDR1 SGHDT and CDR2 YYEEEE. This entry is derived from a study of blood T cell repertoires in COVID-19. Study-wide background: COVID-19 samples, acute and convalescent, were from the United States, Italy and Spain. Sources were T cells, B-cell-depleted T cells, or PBMCs; the material itself was cDNA or gDNA.

In the study's own analysis: Nucleated cell number was recorded as an estimate derived from reference gene primer amplification. Sequenced by immunoSEQ multiplex PCR; TCRdb stores in-frame clones only, minus some. V and J calls and clone size are given by that table; D and trimming were obtained from the DNA. Seen here are 60,000 to 65,000 clones, 75% to 85% observed once, and the top ten hold 5.6%. The sequencing input was peripheral blood. This TCR came from an older woman with acute or convalescent COVID-19. The chain is built from TRBV5-6 and TRBJ1-2; 9 nucleotides agree with TRBD1. The CDR3 DNA reads as TGTGCCAGCAGCTTGGTGGACAGGGGTAACTATGGCTACACCTTC. Its protein is CASSLVDRGNYGYTF. The variable domain in full, with the rest retrieved from reference TRBV5-6 and TRBJ1-2, is DAGVTQSPTHLIKTRGQQVTLRCSPKSGHDTVSWYQQALGQGPQFIFQYYEEEERQRGNFPDRFSGHQFPNYSSELNVNALLLGDSALYLCASSLVDRGNYGYTFGSGTRLTVV.